This passage covers 12 T cell receptor beta chains from one sample sequenced in a study of T-cell memory formation after mild COVID-19. Using its own MiXCR run on the 5' RACE reads, TCRdb lists one record per CDR3 protein. The table has more than 450,000 distinct CDR3 sequences, roughly 18% seen once. Sequenced input: PBMCs or a T cell subset sorted from them (not recorded which). The receptor set was obtained from an adult woman who had mild COVID-19 (a few samples of this study predate the infection). Cell type and time point are not known.

The chain joins TRBV7-2 to TRBJ2-1, with 8 bases matching TRBD2. The trim removed 5 bases at V and 0 bases at J, leaving 9 bases unmatched. Germline CDR1 and CDR2: SGHTA and FQGNSA. The CDR3 is made up of 17 amino acids. The CDR3 DNA reads TGTGCCAGCAGCCTATTAGCGGGGATTAGCTCCTACAATGAGCAGTTCTTC. Amino acids: CASSLLAGISSYNEQFF.

This clonotype was observed a few times. The chain is built from TRBV9 and TRBJ1-1, with D unclear. CDR1 and CDR2 from the germline V gene are SGDLS and YYNGEE. The V end was cut by 0 bases, the J end by 5 bases, with 8 bases between. This CDR3 is built from 13 residues. The CDR3 DNA reads TGTGCCAGCAGCGTAGTGTTGGGGACTGAAGCTTTCTTT. As protein: CASSVVLGTEAFF.

CDR3 residues: CASSQVRQGPNQPQHF. The CDR3 DNA sequence: TGCGCCAGCAGCCAAGTCCGGCAGGGCCCTAATCAGCCCCAGCATTTT. This rearrangement joins TRBV4-1 to TRBJ1-5; weak D call: TRBD1 (5 bases). Germline V gene lookup returns CDR1 MGHRA and CDR2 YSYEKL. V was trimmed by 1 base and J by 4 bases, leaving 14 bases between them. The CDR3 has 16 residues.

This clonotype has only a few counts. The V gene is TRBV5-1, the J gene TRBJ2-7, with 7 bases aligning to TRBD1. The length of the CDR3 is 14 residues. V dropped 4 bases and J dropped 3; count of bases not matched to a gene: 7. Germline V gene lookup returns CDR1 SGHRS and CDR2 YFSETQ. CDR3 nucleotide sequence: TGCGCCAGCAGCCCCGGGACAGAGCGCTACGAGCAGTACTTC. This gives the protein CASSPGTERYEQYF.

The chain joins TRBV11-2 to TRBJ2-1; the D is unclear. This CDR3 comprises 16 residues. The germline gives CDR1 SGHAT, CDR2 FQNNGV. V was clipped by 2 bases and J by 6 bases, with 17 bases between them. CDR3 sequence: CASSLPNYRRINEQFF. CDR3 sequence (DNA): TGTGCCAGCAGCTTACCGAACTACCGTAGGATCAATGAGCAGTTCTTC.

The V gene is TRBV9, the J gene TRBJ1-4, with a tentative D call TRBD1 (5 bases). CDR3 length: 15 residues. V was pared by 4 bases and J by 8 bases, with 18 bases between. Germline CDR1 SGDLS, CDR2 YYNGEE. CDR3 DNA sequence: TGTGCCAGCAGCCCTTGGGACGGCCCAAGGGAAAAACTGTTTTTT. Residues: CASSPWDGPREKLFF.

This clonotype occurred a few times. The chain recombines TRBV9 with TRBJ1-1; a possible D gene is TRBD1 (5 bases). The CDR3 spans 17 residues. Trimming pared 0 bases from V and 0 bases from J, leaving 15 bases between. The germline V gene encodes CDR1 SGDLS and CDR2 YYNGEE. In DNA form, the CDR3 reads TGTGCCAGCAGCGTAGTGGAGGGTAGGGGCATGAACACTGAAGCTTTCTTT. This codes for CASSVVEGRGMNTEAFF.

This sequence joins TRBV4-3 and TRBJ2-6, with 7 bases lining up with TRBD2. From germline, CDR1 is LGHNA and CDR2 YSLEER. This CDR3 contains 16 residues. The junction had 13 bases not matched to a gene; V was cut back by 4 bases and J by 10 bases. The CDR3 DNA reads as TGCGCCAGCAGCCCACAAATGGGGGGGGTTCTTAACGTCCTGACTTTC. Translated: CASSPQMGGVLNVLTF.

This chain connects TRBV20-1 to TRBJ2-1, with 10 bases fitting TRBD2. The germline V gene encodes CDR1 DFQATT and CDR2 SNEGSKA (reference sequence). V was clipped by 7 bases and J by 3 bases; unmatched bases: 6. The CDR3 is 14 amino acids. The CDR3 region is CSVDSGGYYNEQFF. In DNA form, the CDR3 reads TGCAGTGTCGATAGCGGGGGGTACTACAATGAGCAGTTCTTC.

This clonotype was picked up many times. The chain combines TRBV12-3 or TRBV12-4 with TRBJ2-1, with TRBD2 identical over 14 bases. The ends lost 1 base at V and 8 bases at J; junction bases unmatched: 4. The CDR3 consists of 16 residues. The CDR3 sequence: CASSLGTSGGYHEQFF. The CDR3 nucleotides read TGTGCCAGCAGTTTAGGGACTAGCGGGGGGTATCATGAGCAGTTCTTC.

The rearrangement uses TRBV6-5 and TRBJ2-3; D could derive from TRBD1 or TRBD2 (5 bases each). The CDR3 runs 14 residues. CDR1 and CDR2 from the germline V gene are MNHEY and SVGAGI. Trimming removed 6 bases from V and 4 bases from J, with 14 bases in between. CDR3 bases: TGTGCCAGCAGACTCGGACTGGGGCCAGATACGCAGTATTTT. Translating gives CASRLGLGPDTQYF.

This rearrangement joins TRBV18 to TRBJ2-2, with TRBD1 matching 9 bases. V lost 3 bases and J lost 2; bases outside the gene matches: 7. The CDR3 consists of 17 residues. Per the germline V gene, CDR1 is KGHSH and CDR2 is LQKENI. The CDR3: CASSPAGTGTNTGELFF. CDR3 nucleotides: TGTGCCAGCTCACCTGCCGGGACAGGGACCAACACCGGGGAGCTGTTTTTT.